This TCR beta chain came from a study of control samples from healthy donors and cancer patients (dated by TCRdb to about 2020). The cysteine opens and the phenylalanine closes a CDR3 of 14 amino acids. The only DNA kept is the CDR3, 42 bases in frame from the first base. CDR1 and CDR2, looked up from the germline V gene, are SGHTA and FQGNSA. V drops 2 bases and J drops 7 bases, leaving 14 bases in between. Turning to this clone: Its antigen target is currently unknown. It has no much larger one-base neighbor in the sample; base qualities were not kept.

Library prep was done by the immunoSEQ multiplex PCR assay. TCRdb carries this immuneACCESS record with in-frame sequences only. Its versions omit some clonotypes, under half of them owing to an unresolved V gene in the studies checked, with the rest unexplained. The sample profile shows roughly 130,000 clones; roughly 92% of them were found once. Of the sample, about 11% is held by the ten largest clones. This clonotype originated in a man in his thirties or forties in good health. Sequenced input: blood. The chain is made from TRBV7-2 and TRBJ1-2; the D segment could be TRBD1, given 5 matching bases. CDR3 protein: CASSLNGGTGGYTF. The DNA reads TGTGCCAGCAGCTTAAACGGGGGAACGGGTGGCTACACCTTC.